This TCR beta chain was obtained from a study of identical twins. Everyone who donated was a healthy Caucasian. A universal primer site was incorporated via template switching, and the cDNA contained unique molecular identifiers. One entry per CDR3 protein, called by TCRdb with MiXCR from the 5' RACE reads. The sample shows about 530,000 distinct CDR3 sequences, 13% to 15% of them seen only once. Deletions cut 1 base from V and 2 bases from J, with 8 bases between. Germline loops: CDR1 SGHRS, CDR2 YFSETQ. The CDR3 loop spans 14 amino acids. The sample holds a few counts of this clonotype. Its antigen is currently unknown. Findings and caveats of the study: Insertions were reduced in abundant cord blood beta clonotypes but not in memory repertoires.

These sequences were also reported in another study, on yellow fever vaccine responses in identical twins.

The rearrangement joins TRBV5-1 to TRBJ2-3; D gene unclear. The clonotype was recovered from a woman between 18 and 30 years old in good health. The sample consisted of CD4+ T cells sorted from blood. CDR3 amino acids: CASSLIDFTDTQYF. CDR3 coding DNA: TGCGCCAGCAGCTTGATAGACTTCACAGATACGCAGTATTTT.